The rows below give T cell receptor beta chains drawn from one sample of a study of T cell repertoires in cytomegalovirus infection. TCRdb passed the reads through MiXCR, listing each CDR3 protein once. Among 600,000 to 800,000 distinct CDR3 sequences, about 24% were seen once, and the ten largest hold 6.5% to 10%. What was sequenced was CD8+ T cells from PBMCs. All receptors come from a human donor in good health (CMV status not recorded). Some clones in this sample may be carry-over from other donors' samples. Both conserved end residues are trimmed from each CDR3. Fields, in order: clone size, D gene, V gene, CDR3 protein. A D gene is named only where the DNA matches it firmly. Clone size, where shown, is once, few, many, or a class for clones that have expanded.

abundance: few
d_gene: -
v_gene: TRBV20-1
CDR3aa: SARVTRPNGETQY

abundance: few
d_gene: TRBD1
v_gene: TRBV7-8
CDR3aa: ASTKGGQGSTEAF

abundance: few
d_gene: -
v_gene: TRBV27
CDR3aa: ASSFGVDAEAF

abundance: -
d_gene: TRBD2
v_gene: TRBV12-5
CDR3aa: ASGLGGLAQEQF

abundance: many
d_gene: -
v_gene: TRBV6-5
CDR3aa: ASSSKSGRENEQY

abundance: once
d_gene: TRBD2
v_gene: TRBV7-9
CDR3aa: ASSGSGGLSYNEQF

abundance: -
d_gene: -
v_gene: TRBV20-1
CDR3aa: SARGLAEGSYNEQF

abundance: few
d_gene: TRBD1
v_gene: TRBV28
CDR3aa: ASSYDSRGKRWHYGYT

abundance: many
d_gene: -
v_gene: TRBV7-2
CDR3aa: ASSLDIAALTEAF

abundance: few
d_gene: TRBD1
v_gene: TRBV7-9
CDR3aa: ASSGTGAAEAF

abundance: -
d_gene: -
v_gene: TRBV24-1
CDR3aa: ATSSGRTNQPQH

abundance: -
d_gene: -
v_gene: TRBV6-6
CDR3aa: ASSAWGAEDEAF

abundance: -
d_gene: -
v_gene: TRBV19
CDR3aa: ASSGSAQETQY

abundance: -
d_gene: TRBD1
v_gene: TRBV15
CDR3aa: ATSPRDRGNTGELF

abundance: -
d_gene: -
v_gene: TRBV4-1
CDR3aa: ASSQEREDNEQF

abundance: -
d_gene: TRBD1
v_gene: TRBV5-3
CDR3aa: ASSLGDSPSYGYT

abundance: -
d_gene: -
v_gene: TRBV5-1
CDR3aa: ASSLADAVQYSMNTEAF

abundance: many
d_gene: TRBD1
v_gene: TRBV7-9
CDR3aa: ASSLAGGKETQY

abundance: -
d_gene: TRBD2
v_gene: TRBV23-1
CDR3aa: ASSQIPMTSGEYNEQF

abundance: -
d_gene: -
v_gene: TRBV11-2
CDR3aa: ASSLDDGLMSSYNEQF

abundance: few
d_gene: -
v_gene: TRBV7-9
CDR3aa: ASSSKPRVTQY

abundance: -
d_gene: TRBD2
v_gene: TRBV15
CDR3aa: ATSESLLAGPDEQF

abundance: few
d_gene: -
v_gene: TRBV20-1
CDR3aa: SARKHGRGGSYNEQF

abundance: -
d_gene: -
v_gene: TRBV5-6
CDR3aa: ASSRRIRGSEAF

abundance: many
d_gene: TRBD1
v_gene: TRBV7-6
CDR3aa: ASSLAPGQGAFGYT

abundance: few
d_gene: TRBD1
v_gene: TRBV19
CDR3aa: ASSPGQGAAYEQY

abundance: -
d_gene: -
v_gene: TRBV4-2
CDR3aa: ASSHLVSGPYNEQF

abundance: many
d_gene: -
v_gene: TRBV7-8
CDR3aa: ASSLGAVNYGYT

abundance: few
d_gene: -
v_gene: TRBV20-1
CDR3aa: SAPMSLVENTIY

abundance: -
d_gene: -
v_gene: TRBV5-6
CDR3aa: ASSLSYGVGREETQY

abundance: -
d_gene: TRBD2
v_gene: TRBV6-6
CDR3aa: ASSYLTGLAGVQDEQF

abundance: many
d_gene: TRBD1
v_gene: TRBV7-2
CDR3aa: ASSLETGGTGELF